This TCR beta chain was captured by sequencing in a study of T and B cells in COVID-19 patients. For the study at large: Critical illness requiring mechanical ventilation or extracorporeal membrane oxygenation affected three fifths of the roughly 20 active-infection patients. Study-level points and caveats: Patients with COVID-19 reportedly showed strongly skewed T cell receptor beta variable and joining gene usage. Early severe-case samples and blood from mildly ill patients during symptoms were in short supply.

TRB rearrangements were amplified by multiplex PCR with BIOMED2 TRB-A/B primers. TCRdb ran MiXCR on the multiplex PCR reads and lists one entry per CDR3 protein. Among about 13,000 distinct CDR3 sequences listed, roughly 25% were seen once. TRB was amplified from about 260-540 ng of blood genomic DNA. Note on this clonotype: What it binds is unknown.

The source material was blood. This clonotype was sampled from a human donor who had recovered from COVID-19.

The CDR3 here is CASSIGDLGNQYF. In DNA, the CDR3 is TGTGCCAGTAGTATAGGGGACCTGGGAAACCAGTACTTC. The chain carries TRBV19 and TRBJ2-7, with D possibly being TRBD1 or TRBD2 (5 bases each). CDR3 length: 13 amino acids. The germline V gene encodes CDR1 LNHDA and CDR2 SQIVND (reference sequence). With 1 base removed from V and 10 bases from J, the gap between germline ends came to 14 bases.